These T cell receptor beta chains were read from a single sample in a study of Ad26.COV2.S vaccination and SARS-CoV-2 variants. Measured with immunoSEQ multiplex PCR; TCRdb has only the in-frame clones, and not every one. The sample lists under 500,000 clones; approximately 92% were seen once. Source: peripheral blood, taken in a trial of Ad26.COV2.S vaccine versus placebo. All receptors derive from a person between 18 and 60 years old who received the Ad26.COV2.S COVID-19 vaccine or a placebo. The CDR3 runs from the conserved cysteine through the conserved F or W. A D gene is named only where the DNA matches it firmly. Some rows mark clone size as missing; the rest say once, few, many or name a class of expanded clone.

V gene,D gene,J gene,clone size,CDR3 DNA,CDR3 protein
TRBV24-1,-,TRBJ2-7,-,TGTGCCACCAGCGAAGGGACCGGCGAGCAGTACTTC,CATSEGTGEQYF
TRBV5-1,TRBD1,TRBJ1-3,-,TGCGCCAGCAGCGGACGGACAGGCGGAAACACCATATATTTT,CASSGRTGGNTIYF
TRBV27,TRBD1,TRBJ2-1,-,TGTGCCAGCAGTTTAGGGGGCTGGACAGGCTCCTACAATGAGCAGTTCTTC,CASSLGGWTGSYNEQFF
TRBV6-5,-,TRBJ2-7,-,TGTGCCAGCAGTTACACCAGGATGAGCTCCTACGAGCAGTACTTC,CASSYTRMSSYEQYF
TRBV28,-,TRBJ1-5,-,TGTGCCAGCAGTTTTGCGGGTTATAGCAATCAGCCCCAGCATTTT,CASSFAGYSNQPQHF
TRBV6-5,TRBD1,TRBJ1-2,-,TGTGCCAGCAGCCCCCGGGACAGGGGGCTCGTTGGCTACACCTTC,CASSPRDRGLVGYTF
TRBV5-1,TRBD1,TRBJ1-2,many,TGCGCCAGCAGCTTGAGGCAAACAGGGGTAGCTAACTATGGCTACACCTTC,CASSLRQTGVANYGYTF
TRBV28,TRBD1,TRBJ1-2,-,TGTGCCACACATCCGGGACAGGGGTATGGCTACACCTTC,CATHPGQGYGYTF
TRBV10-1,-,TRBJ2-1,-,TGCGCCAGCAGTGAGCGTTCGGAATGGGGCTACAATGAGCAGTTCTTC,CASSERSEWGYNEQFF
TRBV9,-,TRBJ1-1,-,TGTGCCAGTGGCTTACGGGGGTCTCAGTCTGTCGCTGAAGCTTTCTTT,CASGLRGSQSVAEAFF
TRBV6-4,-,TRBJ2-2,-,TGTGCCAGCAGTGAGCGTCCGAACACCGGGGAGCTGTTTTTT,CASSERPNTGELFF
TRBV6-5,-,TRBJ2-7,-,TGTGCCAGCACATTGGGCAGAGCTAACTACGAGCAGTACTTC,CASTLGRANYEQYF
TRBV10-3,TRBD2,TRBJ2-7,-,TGTGCCACTAGGACTAGCGGGGACGCCTCCTACGAGCAGTACTTC,CATRTSGDASYEQYF
TRBV27,-,TRBJ2-3,-,TGTGCCAGCAGTCCAGACACAGATACGCAGTATTTT,CASSPDTDTQYF
TRBV28,-,TRBJ1-1,-,TGTGCCAGCAGTTTAGTAGGACCCCCTGAAGCTTTCTTT,CASSLVGPPEAFF
TRBV18,-,TRBJ1-5,-,TGTGCCAGCTCAGCACAGGGAGGGAGCAATCAGCCCCAGCATTTT,CASSAQGGSNQPQHF
TRBV5-1,-,TRBJ1-2,-,TGCGCCAGTACGTGGGGAGGCCGACCCTATGGCTACACCTTC,CASTWGGRPYGYTF
TRBV2,-,TRBJ2-2,-,TGTGCCAGCAATGCGGCCGAGCGTGGCACCGGGGAGCTGTTTTTT,CASNAAERGTGELFF
TRBV15,TRBD1,TRBJ1-6,-,TGTGCCACCAGCAGAGATCGGACAGGGTTAAATTCACCCCTCCACTTT,CATSRDRTGLNSPLHF
TRBV7-2,-,TRBJ2-3,-,TGTGCCAGCAGCTTTAGCGCAGATACGCAGTATTTT,CASSFSADTQYF
TRBV6-5,-,TRBJ1-1,-,TGTGCCAGCATTTCTGGGAGGATGTCAGCTTTCTTT,CASISGRMSAFF
TRBV4-1,-,TRBJ2-1,-,TGCGCCAGCAGCCAAGTCCACAATGAGCAGTTCTTC,CASSQVHNEQFF
TRBV6-2/TRBV6-3,TRBD2,TRBJ2-2,-,TGTGCCAGCAGCCACCTAGCGGGGGGGCCTAGCGGGGAGCTGTTTTTT,CASSHLAGGPSGELFF
TRBV19,-,TRBJ2-7,-,TGTGCCAGTAGTACGGGCGGGGGCCGCGAGCAGTACTTC,CASSTGGGREQYF
TRBV5-6,-,TRBJ1-1,-,TGTGCCAGCAGCTTGAACGAGTGGAACACTGAAGCTTTCTTT,CASSLNEWNTEAFF
TRBV21-1,-,TRBJ1-1,-,TGTGCCAGCAGCAAAGGGGGGATAACTGAAGCTTTCTTT,CASSKGGITEAFF
TRBV6-1,-,TRBJ2-5,-,TGTGCCAGCAGTGAACCGTACCGTCAAGAGACCCAGTACTTC,CASSEPYRQETQYF
TRBV7-9,TRBD2,TRBJ2-3,-,TGTGCCAGCAGCTCCGGACTAGCGGGGGGCAGCACAGATACGCAGTATTTT,CASSSGLAGGSTDTQYF
TRBV19,TRBD1,TRBJ1-4,once,TGTGCCAGTTATGACAGGGGCCCGGCCCAACGTGAAAAACTGTTTTTT,CASYDRGPAQREKLFF
TRBV7-9,-,TRBJ2-7,-,TGTGCCAGCAGCTTGGCAGAGCCTGCTGACGAGCAGTACTTC,CASSLAEPADEQYF
TRBV11-2,-,TRBJ1-1,-,TGTGCCAGCAGCTTATCGGCTCAAGGGCCTGGGGACACTGAAGCTTTCTTT,CASSLSAQGPGDTEAFF
TRBV13,-,TRBJ1-1,-,TGTGCCAGCAGCTTAAAGGGCACTGAAGCTTTCTTT,CASSLKGTEAFF
TRBV6-5,-,TRBJ2-3,-,TGTGCCAGCAGTTACTCGGGTGGGATAGGAGATACGCAGTATTTT,CASSYSGGIGDTQYF
TRBV7-8,-,TRBJ1-5,once,TGTGCCAGCAGCTTTTACTCCGGGCCCCAGCATTTT,CASSFYSGPQHF
TRBV7-9,TRBD2,TRBJ2-7,-,TGTGCCAGCAGCCATCATAGCGGGGGCCACTACGAGCAGTACTTC,CASSHHSGGHYEQYF
TRBV10-3,-,TRBJ2-1,once,TGTGCCATCAGTGAAAGACCATACAATGAGCAGTTCTTC,CAISERPYNEQFF
TRBV2,-,TRBJ2-3,-,TGTGCCAGCAAACCCGGGGGTCAGGGGGCAGATACGCAGTATTTT,CASKPGGQGADTQYF
TRBV15,-,TRBJ1-4,-,TGTGCCACCAGCAGAGGCGCCGATGCAACTAATGAAAAACTGTTTTTT,CATSRGADATNEKLFF
TRBV29-1,TRBD2,TRBJ2-7,-,TGCAGCGCCACTAGCGGGGGCAGGACCTACGAGCAGTACTTC,CSATSGGRTYEQYF
TRBV6-2/TRBV6-3,TRBD2,TRBJ2-7,-,TGTGCCAGCAGTTTTTCCTCTAGCGGGGGTTTGACTTACGAGCAGTACTTC,CASSFSSSGGLTYEQYF
TRBV7-9,TRBD1,TRBJ1-2,-,TGTGCCAGCAGCGGGATCAGGGGGCCGAGCTATGGCTACACCTTC,CASSGIRGPSYGYTF
TRBV27,-,TRBJ1-1,-,TGTGCCAGCAGTTTTCTAGGTGAAGCTTTCTTT,CASSFLGEAFF
TRBV23-1,TRBD1,TRBJ1-4,-,TGCGCCAGCAGTCTTGGGACAGGAACTGAAAAACTGTTTTTT,CASSLGTGTEKLFF
TRBV4-3,-,TRBJ1-4,-,TGCGCCAGCAGCCGCGGCAGGAGCCTAGCGAAGGGTGAAAAACTGTTTTTT,CASSRGRSLAKGEKLFF
TRBV19,-,TRBJ1-5,-,TGTGCCAGTAGCCACCGGGACAACGGCCTGAATCAGCCCCAGCATTTT,CASSHRDNGLNQPQHF
TRBV4-1,-,TRBJ1-1,-,TGCGCCAGCAGCCAATCCGGTGAAGCTTTCTTT,CASSQSGEAFF